Sequencing of this T cell receptor (beta chain) was carried out in a study of Ad26.COV2.S vaccination and SARS-CoV-2 variants. Study-level background: Enrolled in COV1001, the donor was in the Ad26.COV2.S trial arm, which received the vaccine. The vaccine Ad26.COV2.S was put into the muscle once, or twice with 56 days between. Study-wide findings and caveats: Breadth, reportedly substantial, characterized the spike-specific CD8+ and CD4+ T cell responses after vaccination.

Note on this clone: What it recognizes is unknown. A read error may account for a junction end that differs from germline.

Produced via immunoSEQ multiplex PCR; TCRdb's table is partial and in-frame only. This table holds about 410,000 clones, about nine tenths found once. Treatment here: around 19 received Ad26.COV2.S at low or high dose, single or two shots; roughly five received placebo; per-sample allocation not given. The samples were gathered on day 63 after the first injection of vaccine or placebo. An adult donor aged 18-55 years was enrolled in Boston. The CDR3 runs 13 residues. From germline, CDR1 is SGHAT and CDR2 FQDESV (reference sequence). The rearrangement uses TRBV11-1 and TRBJ1-2; TRBD1 matches at 7 bases. Sequencing was performed on peripheral blood, taken in a trial of Ad26.COV2.S vaccine versus placebo. This TCR was sampled from a person aged 18 to 59 who received the Ad26.COV2.S COVID-19 vaccine or a placebo. Here the CDR3 reads CASSLWTGASVDF. CDR3 in DNA: TGTGCCAGCAGCTTATGGACAGGCGCCTCGGTAGACTTC.